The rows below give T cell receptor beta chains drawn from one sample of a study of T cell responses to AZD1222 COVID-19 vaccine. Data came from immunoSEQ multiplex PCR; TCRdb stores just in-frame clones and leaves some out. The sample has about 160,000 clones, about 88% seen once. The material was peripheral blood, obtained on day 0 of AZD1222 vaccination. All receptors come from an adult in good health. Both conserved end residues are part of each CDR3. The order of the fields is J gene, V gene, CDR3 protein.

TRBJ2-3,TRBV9,CASSEDPFTDTQYF
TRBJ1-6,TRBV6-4,CASSDSETADYNSPLHF
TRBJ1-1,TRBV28,CASSLWVGANTEAFF
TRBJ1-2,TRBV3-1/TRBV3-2,CASSQGSAGLVGTYGYTF
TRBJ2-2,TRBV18,CASSPRAGMSTGELFF
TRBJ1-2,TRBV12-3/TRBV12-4,CASSLMDYGYTF
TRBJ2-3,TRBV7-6,CASSLSGTVSTDTQYF
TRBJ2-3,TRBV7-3,CASSTRVKDTQYF
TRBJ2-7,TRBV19,CARSTASGGGSGEQYF
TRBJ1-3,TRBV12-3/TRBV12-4,CASSLGGLNTIYF
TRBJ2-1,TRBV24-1,CATSDFRGQGYNEQFF
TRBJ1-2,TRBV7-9,CASSPTGHYGYTF
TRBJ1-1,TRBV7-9,CASSLDLDTEAFF
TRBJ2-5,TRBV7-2,CASSLARGETQYF
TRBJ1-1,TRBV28,CASRKPRDRERGGTEAFF
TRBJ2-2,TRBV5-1,CASSPGLAGDGVSGELFF
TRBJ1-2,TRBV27,CASSLTGGRKDGYTF